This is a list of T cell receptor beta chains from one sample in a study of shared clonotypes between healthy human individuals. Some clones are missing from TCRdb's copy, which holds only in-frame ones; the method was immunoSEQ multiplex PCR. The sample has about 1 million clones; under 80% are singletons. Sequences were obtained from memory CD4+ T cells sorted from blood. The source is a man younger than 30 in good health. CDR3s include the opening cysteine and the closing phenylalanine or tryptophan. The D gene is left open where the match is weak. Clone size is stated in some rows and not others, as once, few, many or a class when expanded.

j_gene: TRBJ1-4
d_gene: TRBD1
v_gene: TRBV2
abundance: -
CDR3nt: TGTGCCAGCAGGACTCCCGGGACAGCGGACTTTAATGAAAAACTGTTTTTT
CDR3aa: CASRTPGTADFNEKLFF

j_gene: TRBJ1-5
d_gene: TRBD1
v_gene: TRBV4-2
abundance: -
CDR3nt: TGTGCCAGCAGCCAAGAAGGGGGCCTCAATCAGCCCCAGCATTTT
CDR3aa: CASSQEGGLNQPQHF

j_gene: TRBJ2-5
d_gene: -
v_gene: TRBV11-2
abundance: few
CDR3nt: TGTGCCAGCAGCTACTCGACGGTCCCCCAGTACTTC
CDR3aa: CASSYSTVPQYF

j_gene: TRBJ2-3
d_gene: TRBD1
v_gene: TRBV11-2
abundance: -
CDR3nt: TGTGCCAGCAGCTCGCAGGACAGGCGGGTCGGAGATACGCAGTATTTT
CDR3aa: CASSSQDRRVGDTQYF

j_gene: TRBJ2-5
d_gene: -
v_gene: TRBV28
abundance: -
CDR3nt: TGTGCCAGCAGGCTACAAGAGACCCAGTACTTC
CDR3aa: CASRLQETQYF

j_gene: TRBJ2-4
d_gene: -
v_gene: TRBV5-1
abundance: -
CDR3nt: TGCGCCAGCAGCTTGCCAGGGGAAGGTGGCATTCAGTACTTC
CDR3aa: CASSLPGEGGIQYF

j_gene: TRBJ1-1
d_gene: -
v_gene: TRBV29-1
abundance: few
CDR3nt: TGCAGCGTTGATCGAGCCACCACCGGGGCTTTCTTT
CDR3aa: CSVDRATTGAFF

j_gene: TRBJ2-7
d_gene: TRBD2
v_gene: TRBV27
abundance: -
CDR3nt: TGTGCCAGCACTGCCTCGGGACTAGCGCATTTCTCCTACGAGCAGTACTTC
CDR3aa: CASTASGLAHFSYEQYF

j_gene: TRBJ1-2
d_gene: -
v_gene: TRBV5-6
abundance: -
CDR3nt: TGTGCCAGCAGCCGGGGGCATGGCTACACCTTC
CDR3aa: CASSRGHGYTF

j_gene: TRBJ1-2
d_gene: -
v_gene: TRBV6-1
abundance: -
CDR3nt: TGTGCCAGCAGTGAGTCGCGAGTACCCTATGGCTACACCTTC
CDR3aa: CASSESRVPYGYTF

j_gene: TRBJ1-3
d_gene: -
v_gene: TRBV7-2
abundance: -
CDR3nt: TGTGCCAGCAGCCGCTCGCACGCGGGGGCTGGAAACACCATATATTTT
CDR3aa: CASSRSHAGAGNTIYF

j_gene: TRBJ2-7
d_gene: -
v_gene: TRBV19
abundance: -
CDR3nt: TGTGCCAGTAGTGAGAGCGGAAACTACGAGCAGTACTTC
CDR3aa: CASSESGNYEQYF

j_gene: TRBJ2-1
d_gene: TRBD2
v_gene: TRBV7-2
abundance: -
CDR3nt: TGTGCCAGCAGCACTAGCGGGGGGAATTACAATGAGCAGTTCTTC
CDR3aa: CASSTSGGNYNEQFF

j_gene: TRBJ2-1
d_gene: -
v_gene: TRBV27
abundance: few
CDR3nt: TGTGCCAGCAGTTCACCCGGGACCCGACAGACGGGGCAGTTCTTC
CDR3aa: CASSSPGTRQTGQFF

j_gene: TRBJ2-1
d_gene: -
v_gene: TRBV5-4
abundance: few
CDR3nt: TGTGCCAGCAGCTTTAATTTCCCCAACGGGGGAGGGGGCAATGAGCAGTTCTTC
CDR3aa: CASSFNFPNGGGGNEQFF